This T cell receptor beta chain was profiled in a study of cytomegalovirus exposure and HLA in healthy donors. Across the study: Among the 300 to 450 genotyped donors, over 70% were placed in the Caucasian-associated ancestry cluster.

Healthy people donating bone marrow made up the donors. V was pared by 0 bases and J by 5 bases, with 9 bases between. CDR1 is SGHRS, CDR2 YFSETQ, per germline. This CDR3 comprises 14 residues. As concerns this clone: Its cognate antigen is unknown.

Points from the study as a whole: Associated with HLA alleles at 0.05 false discovery rate in a later analysis were around 17,000 TCR beta sequences.

PCR involved 60 Vbeta and 13 Jbeta primers. Measured with immunoSEQ multiplex PCR; TCRdb has only the in-frame clones, and not every one. The table includes about 110,000 clones, around 86% detected once. The sequencing input was PBMCs. The J gene is TRBJ1-5, the V gene TRBV5-1; D gene ambiguous. The receptor was isolated from a man in his forties or fifties in good health and CMV-seronegative. The CDR3 here is CASSLGEGYQPQHF. CDR3 in DNA: TGCGCCAGCAGCTTGGGGGAGGGCTATCAGCCCCAGCATTTT.